The sequence of this T cell receptor (beta chain) was determined in a study of T cell changes during pregnancy in multiple sclerosis. Sequenced by immunoSEQ multiplex PCR; TCRdb stores in-frame clones only, minus some. The sample holds around 40,000 clones; about 92% are singletons and the top ten take about 8%. This TCR derives from a female donor with multiple sclerosis, enrolled in a pregnancy study. This specimen consisted of CD8+ T cells from peripheral blood mononuclear cells, obtained in the third trimester of pregnancy.

CDR3 in amino acids: CASSSTLTYEQYF. The CDR3 region has the DNA TGTGCCAGCAGTTCGACACTCACCTACGAGCAGTACTTC. This chain joins TRBV6-1 and TRBJ2-7, with no clear D. The CDR3 consists of 13 residues. Germline V lookup: CDR1 MNHNS, CDR2 SASEGT. V lost 5 bases and J 2 bases, leaving 10 bases between the germline ends.